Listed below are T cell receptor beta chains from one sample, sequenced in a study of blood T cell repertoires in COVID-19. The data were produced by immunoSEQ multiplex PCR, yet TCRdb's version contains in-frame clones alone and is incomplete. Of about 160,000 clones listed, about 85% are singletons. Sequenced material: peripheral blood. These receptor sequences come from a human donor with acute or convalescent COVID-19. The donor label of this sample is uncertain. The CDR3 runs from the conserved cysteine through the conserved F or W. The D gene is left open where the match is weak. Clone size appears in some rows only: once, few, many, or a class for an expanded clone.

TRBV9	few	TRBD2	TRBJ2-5	CASSPWLAGGGETQYF	TGTGCCAGCAGCCCCTGGCTAGCGGGGGGCGGGGAGACCCAGTACTTC
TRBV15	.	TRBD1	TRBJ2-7	CATSKGTGTGTYEQYF	TGTGCCACCAGCAAGGGAACCGGGACAGGAACCTACGAGCAGTACTTC
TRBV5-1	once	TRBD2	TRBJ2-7	CASKPGGSRAYEQYF	TGCGCCAGCAAACCGGGGGGGTCCCGGGCCTACGAGCAGTACTTC
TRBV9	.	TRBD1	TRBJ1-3	CASSVGAGGNSGNTIYF	TGTGCCAGCAGCGTAGGGGCAGGGGGGAACTCTGGAAACACCATATATTTT
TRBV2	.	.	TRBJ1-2	CASSVEVNYGYTF	TGTGCCAGCAGTGTAGAGGTTAACTATGGCTACACCTTC
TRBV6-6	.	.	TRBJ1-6	CASSFPGQVDSPLHF	TGTGCCAGCAGTTTTCCGGGACAAGTTGATTCACCCCTCCACTTT
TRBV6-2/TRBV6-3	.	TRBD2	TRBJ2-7	CASSYPRAGGQRGWYEQYF	TGTGCCAGCAGTTACCCCCGAGCGGGGGGTCAGCGGGGTTGGTACGAGCAGTACTTC
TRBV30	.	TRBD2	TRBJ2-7	CAWSFSGGRYEQYF	TGTGCCTGGAGTTTTTCGGGGGGACGCTACGAGCAGTACTTC
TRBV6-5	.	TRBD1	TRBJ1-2	CATKPPGQGGNGYTF	TGTGCCACGAAACCCCCGGGACAGGGGGGCAATGGCTACACCTTC
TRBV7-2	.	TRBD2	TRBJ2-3	CASSLRFAGGFTDTQYF	TGTGCCAGCAGCTTAAGGTTTGCGGGGGGCTTCACAGATACGCAGTATTTT
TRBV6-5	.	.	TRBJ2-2	CAGGAAGELFF	TGTGCCGGGGGGGCCGCCGGGGAGCTGTTTTTT